This T cell receptor (beta chain) was identified in a study of TIL therapy for anti-PD-1-resistant metastatic lung cancer. The libraries were made with immunoSEQ v3. Profiling relied on immunoSEQ multiplex PCR, and the TCRdb table lists in-frame clones only, not all of them. This sample has some 46,000 clones, with 79% found just once. Documented time point: pre-treatment sample, taken before nivolumab and TIL therapy. This clone occurred once. The starting material was blood, obtained at baseline. The clonotype originates from a man aged 65-85 years with non-small cell lung cancer.

CDR3 protein: CASSPPTGSNEQFF. The CDR3, as DNA: TGTGCCAGCTCACCACCGACGGGCAGCAATGAGCAGTTCTTC. The V and J genes are TRBV18 and TRBJ2-1; D is undetermined. The V gene's germline CDR1 is KGHSH and CDR2 LQKENI. CDR3 size: 14 residues. V was cut by 0 bases and J by 6 bases, with 9 bases left in between.